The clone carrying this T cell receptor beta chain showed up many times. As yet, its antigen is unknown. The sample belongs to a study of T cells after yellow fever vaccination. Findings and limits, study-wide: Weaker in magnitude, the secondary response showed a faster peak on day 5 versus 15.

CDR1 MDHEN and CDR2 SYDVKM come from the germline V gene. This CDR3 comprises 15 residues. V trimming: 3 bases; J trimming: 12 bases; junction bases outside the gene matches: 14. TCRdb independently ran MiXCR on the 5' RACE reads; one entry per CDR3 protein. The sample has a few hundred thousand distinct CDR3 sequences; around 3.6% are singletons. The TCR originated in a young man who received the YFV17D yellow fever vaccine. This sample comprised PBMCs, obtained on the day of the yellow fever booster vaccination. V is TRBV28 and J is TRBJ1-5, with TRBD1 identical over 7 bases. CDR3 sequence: CASSFPTGRVVGQHF. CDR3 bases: TGTGCCAGCAGTTTCCCGACAGGGCGGGTGGTAGGCCAGCATTTT.